These 2 T cell receptor beta chains originate from one sample sequenced in a study of blood T cell repertoires in COVID-19. Clones were read by immunoSEQ multiplex PCR, and TCRdb kept only the in-frame ones, dropping some. The sample gives some 83,000 clones, around 90% of which show up once; roughly 5.3% is in the top ten. Sequenced: peripheral blood. The source is a woman of 80 years or more with active or convalescent COVID-19.

This chain connects TRBV9 to TRBJ2-5; 9 positions match TRBD2. The CDR3 sequence is 19 residues long. Trimming took 4 bases from V and 0 from J; bases not matched to a gene: 16. Germline lookup yields CDR1 SGDLS and CDR2 YYNGEE. The DNA of the CDR3 is TGTGCCAGCAGCATCAGAGGCGCCGCCCAGCGGGGGGACCAAGAGACCCAGTACTTC. It translates to CASSIRGAAQRGDQETQYF.

This clone was counted a single time. This CDR3 reads CASSFALAGGGETQYF. In DNA, the CDR3 is TGCGCCAGCAGCTTCGCACTAGCGGGAGGTGGGGAGACCCAGTACTTC. This chain connects TRBV5-1 to TRBJ2-5; 12 bases fit TRBD2. CDR3 size: 16 residues. CDR1 SGHRS and CDR2 YFSETQ come from the germline V gene. J was trimmed by 5 bases and V by 2 bases; bases with no gene match: 7.